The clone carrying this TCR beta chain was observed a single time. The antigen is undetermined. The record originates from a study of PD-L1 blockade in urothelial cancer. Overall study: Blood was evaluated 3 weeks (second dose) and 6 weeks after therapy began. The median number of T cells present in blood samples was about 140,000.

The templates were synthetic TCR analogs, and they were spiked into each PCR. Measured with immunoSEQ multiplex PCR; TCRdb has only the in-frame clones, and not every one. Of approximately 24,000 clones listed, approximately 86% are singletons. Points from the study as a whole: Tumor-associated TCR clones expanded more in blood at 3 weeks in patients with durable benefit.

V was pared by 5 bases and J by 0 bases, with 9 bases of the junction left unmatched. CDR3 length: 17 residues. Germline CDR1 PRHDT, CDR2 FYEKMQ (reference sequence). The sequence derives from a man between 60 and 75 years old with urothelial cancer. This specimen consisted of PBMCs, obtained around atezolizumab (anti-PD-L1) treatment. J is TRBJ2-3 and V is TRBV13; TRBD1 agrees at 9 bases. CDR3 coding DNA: TGTGCCAGCAGCAGAACGACAGGGGGGAAAAGCACAGATACGCAGTATTTT. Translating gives CASSRTTGGKSTDTQYF.